This passage covers 24 T cell receptor beta chains from one sample sequenced in a study of cytomegalovirus exposure and HLA in healthy donors. Sequenced by immunoSEQ multiplex PCR; TCRdb stores in-frame clones only, minus some. The table shows 200,000 to 250,000 clones, with roughly 83% occurring only once. Sequencing input: PBMCs. These receptor sequences come from a woman between 18 and 29 years old in good health and CMV-seronegative.

V usage is TRBV10-1 and J usage is TRBJ2-2; 7 bases line up with TRBD1. This CDR3 is 15 amino acids long. Unmatched junction bases numbered 7, after V lost 4 bases and J lost 5 bases. Germline CDR1 is WNHNN and CDR2 is SYGVQD (reference sequence). The CDR3 DNA follows: TGCGCCAGCAGTGCCTCGGGACAGAGGACCGGGGAGCTGTTTTTT. Its protein product is CASSASGQRTGELFF.

CDR3 DNA sequence: TGCGCCAGCAGCTTAACCGGGACTAGCGGGATCCACGAGCAGTACTTC. It codes for CASSLTGTSGIHEQYF. This chain uses TRBV5-1 with TRBJ2-7; 13 bases fit TRBD2. This CDR3 contains 16 residues. V lost 2 bases to trimming and J lost 5 bases; unmatched junction nucleotides: 7. In germline, CDR1 is SGHRS, CDR2 YFSETQ.

V usage is TRBV19 and J usage is TRBJ1-6; D gene unclear. The V gene lost 5 bases and the J gene lost 6 bases, with 14 bases spanning the gap. Germline CDR1 LNHDA, CDR2 SQIVND (reference sequence). The CDR3 runs to 15 residues. The CDR3 loop reads CASSRPTELNSPLHF. The CDR3 bases are TGTGCCAGTAGTCGACCGACCGAACTTAATTCACCCCTCCACTTT.

This chain links TRBV5-6 with TRBJ1-2; TRBD1 agrees at 7 bases. The CDR3 has 15 residues. Looked up from germline, CDR1 is SGHDT and CDR2 is YYEEEE. Trimming removed 4 bases from V and 0 bases from J; junction bases left unmatched: 6. Here the CDR3 DNA reads TGTGCCAGCAGCCCGACGGGGACAGCTAACTATGGCTACACCTTC. Its protein product is CASSPTGTANYGYTF.

This chain joins TRBV29-1 and TRBJ2-2, with D perhaps matching TRBD2 (6 bases). V lost 6 bases and J lost 5, with 22 bases in between. From germline, CDR1 is SQVTM and CDR2 ANQGSEA. The CDR3 has 16 amino acids. The CDR3 sequence is CSVASGGRAGTGELFF. CDR3 DNA sequence: TGCAGCGTCGCAAGCGGCGGCAGGGCGGGGACCGGGGAGCTGTTTTTT.

In the case of this clone: This clone may be a read error of a much larger clone one base away. Other DNA sequences in the same sample also yield this CDR3. The rearrangement joins TRBV15 to TRBJ1-5; D is ambiguous. The CDR3 extends over 12 amino acids. Germline-derived CDR1 and CDR2 are LNHNV and YYDKDF (reference sequence). Deletions cut 0 bases from V and 7 bases from J, with 4 bases between. The CDR3 DNA is TGTGCCACCAGCAGAGATAACCAGCCCCAGCATTTT. Protein product: CATSRDNQPQHF.

This clone showed up just a few times. The chain has TRBV5-1 and TRBJ2-1; weak D call: TRBD1 (5 bases). The V gene's germline CDR1 is SGHRS and CDR2 YFSETQ. This CDR3 contains 17 residues. The germline V and J ends were trimmed by 0 bases and 0 bases, with 13 bases remaining between them. CDR3 region: CASSLAGFTFSYNEQFF. The CDR3 coding sequence is TGCGCCAGCAGCTTGGCAGGGTTCACCTTCTCCTACAATGAGCAGTTCTTC.

This sequence joins TRBV5-1 and TRBJ2-7; 10 bases line up with TRBD1. This CDR3 has 16 amino acids. CDR1 is SGHRS and CDR2 is YFSETQ in the germline V gene. Trimming took 0 bases from V and 3 from J; bases not matched to a gene: 6. CDR3 sequence reads: CASSLARTGGIYEQYF. CDR3 bases: TGCGCCAGCAGCTTGGCGAGGACAGGGGGGATCTACGAGCAGTACTTC.

This chain joins TRBV6-6 and TRBJ2-5; possibly TRBD1 for D (6 bases). Germline CDR1 and CDR2: MNHNY and SVGAGI (reference sequence). The ends were cut back, 6 bases at V and 5 bases at J, with 19 bases in the middle. This CDR3 spans 15 amino acids. The CDR3 nucleotides read TGTGCCAGCAGCTCCCCCGCAGGGGCCGGGGAGACCCAGTACTTC. This encodes CASSSPAGAGETQYF.

A single count supports this clone. This chain uses TRBV9 with TRBJ2-3; D perhaps matches TRBD2 (6 bases). Germline values: CDR1 SGDLS, CDR2 YYNGEE. The length of the CDR3 is 15 residues. The germline V and J ends were trimmed by 2 bases and 3 bases, with 13 bases remaining between them. CDR3 sequence: CASSVASAHTDTQYF. CDR3 DNA: TGTGCCAGCAGCGTCGCTAGCGCACATACAGATACGCAGTATTTT.

The chain joins TRBV10-1 to TRBJ1-1; TRBD1 is a possible D gene (6 bases). The CDR3 runs 14 residues. The V end was cut by 0 bases, the J end by 1 base, with 6 bases between. The germline CDR1 and CDR2 sequences are WNHNN and SYGVQD (reference sequence). In DNA, the CDR3 is TGCGCCAGCAGTGAGTCCAGGGGGAACACTGAAGCTTTCTTT. Protein sequence: CASSESRGNTEAFF.

The V and J genes are TRBV6-6 and TRBJ1-2, with 9 nucleotides matching TRBD1. V shed 4 bases, J shed 4 bases, and the junction held 7 bases outside the gene matches. CDR1 and CDR2 from the germline V gene are MNHNY and SVGAGI (reference sequence). The CDR3 has 15 residues. This chain's CDR3 is CASSSRQGESYGYTF. Written as DNA, the CDR3 is TGTGCCAGCAGTTCCAGACAGGGGGAGAGCTATGGCTACACCTTC.

With respect to this clone: Other DNA sequences in this specimen translate into the identical CDR3. The V call is TRBV2, the J call TRBJ2-2, with a possible D match to TRBD1 (6 bases). This CDR3 comprises 14 residues. Germline CDR1 SNHLY, CDR2 FYNNEI. V gave up 6 bases and J gave up 1 base, with 9 bases separating them. CDR3 DNA: TGTGCCAGCAGCGGGACACGGAACACCGGGGAGCTGTTTTTT. This gives the protein CASSGTRNTGELFF.

DNA of the CDR3: TGTGCCAGCAGCGGGAGCACCTACACTGAAGCTTTCTTT. Its translation: CASSGSTYTEAFF. This rearrangement joins TRBV2 to TRBJ1-1, with no clear D. This CDR3 contains 13 residues. Germline loops: CDR1 SNHLY, CDR2 FYNNEI. V was clipped by 6 bases and J by 3 bases, with 11 bases between them.

This sequence joins TRBV29-1 and TRBJ1-2; unclear D gene. The V end lost 3 bases, the J end lost 3 bases, and 5 bases lay between the germline ends. Per the germline V gene, CDR1 is SQVTM and CDR2 is ANQGSEA. This CDR3 contains 11 residues. The CDR3, as DNA: TGCAGCGTTGAGGGGTACTATGGCTACACCTTC. Translated: CSVEGYYGYTF.

The chain uses TRBV15 and TRBJ1-5; D gene ambiguous. CDR3 length: 12 amino acids. Trimming shortened V by 5 bases and J by 4 bases, and 6 bases separated the two germline ends. Germline V gives CDR1 LNHNV, CDR2 YYDKDF (reference sequence). This CDR3 reads CATSHENQPQHF. The CDR3 DNA sequence: TGTGCCACCAGCCACGAGAATCAGCCCCAGCATTTT.

The chain has TRBV27 and TRBJ2-5; 8 positions agree with TRBD1. V dropped 5 bases and J dropped 5; count of bases not matched to a gene: 10. The CDR3 has 15 residues. In germline, CDR1 is MNHEY, CDR2 SMNVEV (reference sequence). Here the CDR3 DNA reads TGTGCCAGCAGTGGTGACAGGGGAGAGTTGGAGACCCAGTACTTC. Its protein product is CASSGDRGELETQYF.

The rearrangement links TRBV20-1 to TRBJ2-7; perhaps TRBD1 as D (5 bases). The CDR3 is 11 residues long. Trimming removed 7 bases at V and 4 bases at J, with 11 bases between. Germline CDR1 DFQATT, CDR2 SNEGSKA (reference sequence). The CDR3 sequence: CSGAGLYEQYF. The CDR3 nucleotides read TGCAGTGGGGCAGGGTTGTACGAGCAGTACTTC.

CDR3 nucleotide sequence: TGTGCCAGCAGCTACGGAGAACGCACAGATACGCAGTATTTT. Protein product: CASSYGERTDTQYF. The chain joins TRBV7-9 to TRBJ2-3; D unclear. Germline V gene data show CDR1 as SEHNR and CDR2 as FQNEAQ (reference sequence). This CDR3 comprises 14 residues. The V end lost 4 bases, the J end lost 1 base, and 9 bases lay between the germline ends.

This clone has a handful of counts. The rearrangement links TRBV29-1 to TRBJ2-3; 9 bases fit TRBD1. The germline V gene encodes CDR1 SQVTM and CDR2 ANQGSEA. CDR3 length equals 13 residues. CDR3 sequence: CSPRDRATDTQYF. As DNA, the CDR3 is TGCAGTCCGCGGGACAGGGCCACAGATACGCAGTATTTT.

V and J are TRBV10-2 and TRBJ1-2; TRBD1 might be the D (5 bases). The V end was cut by 4 bases, the J end by 4 bases, with 19 bases between. The germline V gene encodes CDR1 WSHSY and CDR2 SAAADI. This CDR3 comprises 16 residues. CDR3 loop: CASSGEGRFILYGYTF. DNA for the CDR3: TGCGCCAGCAGTGGGGAGGGACGGTTCATCCTCTATGGCTACACCTTC.

This chain uses TRBV28 with TRBJ1-3; maybe TRBD1 (5 bases). Germline-derived CDR1 and CDR2 are MDHEN and SYDVKM. Trimming stripped 5 bases from V and 5 bases from J, with 16 bases between. The CDR3 length is 15 residues. CDR3 sequence reads: CASSGTDVRRNTIYF. In nucleotides, the CDR3 is TGTGCCAGCAGTGGGACGGACGTCAGGAGAAACACCATATATTTT.

Turning to this clone: Other DNA sequences in this specimen translate into the identical CDR3. The chain combines TRBV5-1 with TRBJ2-5; the D gene is possibly TRBD1 (6 bases). Trimming shortened V by 4 bases and J by 2 bases, and 9 bases separated the two germline ends. The CDR3 is 13 residues long. Germline V gene data show CDR1 as SGHRS and CDR2 as YFSETQ. The CDR3, as DNA: TGCGCCAGCAGCCTCGGACAGCAAGAGACCCAGTACTTC. This translates into CASSLGQQETQYF.

CDR3: CASSFGTGTYEQYF. The CDR3 region has the DNA TGTGCCAGCAGCTTCGGGACAGGAACCTACGAGCAGTACTTC. The chain employs TRBV5-6 and TRBJ2-7, with TRBD1 matching 8 bases. V lost 2 bases, J lost 2 bases, and 3 bases stayed unmatched. This CDR3 comprises 14 residues. Germline assignment: CDR1 SGHDT and CDR2 YYEEEE.